These 29 T cell receptor beta chains share one sample of origin, sequenced in a study of cytomegalovirus exposure and HLA in healthy donors. TCRdb keeps only in-frame clones here, not all; method: immunoSEQ multiplex PCR. The table has 150,000 to 200,000 clones, roughly 85% seen once. Source material: PBMCs. The receptors were gathered from a young man in good health and CMV-seropositive.

The chain links TRBV6-1 to TRBJ2-1; possible D gene TRBD2, 6 bases. CDR1 is MNHNS and CDR2 is SASEGT in the germline V gene. The V and J ends lost 8 bases and 8 bases respectively, with 19 bases between them. CDR3 size: 14 residues. The CDR3 protein is CASLPTSRLHEQFF. CDR3 coding DNA: TGTGCCAGCCTACCGACTAGTCGCCTGCATGAGCAGTTCTTC.

This chain links TRBV9 with TRBJ1-6; possible D gene TRBD1, 6 bases. The V gene's germline CDR1 is SGDLS and CDR2 YYNGEE. Trimming pared 4 bases from V and 5 bases from J, leaving 10 bases between. The CDR3 totals 14 residues. The CDR3 bases are TGTGCCAGCAGCCAGGGGCAGCATAATTCACCCCTCCACTTT. It codes for CASSQGQHNSPLHF. The whole variable domain, filled in from reference TRBV9 and TRBJ1-6, reads DSGVTQTPKHLITATGQRVTLRCSPRSGDLSVYWYQQSLDQGLQFLIQYYNGEERAKGNILERFSAQQFPDLHSELNLSSLELGDSALYFCASSQGQHNSPLHFGNGTRLTVT.

The genes are TRBV19 and TRBJ2-1; the D gene is possibly TRBD2 (6 bases). Trimming took 7 bases from V and 1 from J, leaving 8 bases between them. This CDR3 has 13 residues. The V gene's germline CDR1 is LNHDA and CDR2 SQIVND (reference sequence). The CDR3 nucleotides are TGTGCCAGTAACGGGGGATCCTACAATGAGCAGTTCTTC. It specifies CASNGGSYNEQFF.

This chain joins TRBV5-6 and TRBJ2-2, with a weak D call TRBD1 (5 bases). The CDR3 extends over 15 amino acids. V was cut by 4 bases and J by 6 bases, with 16 bases left in between. Per germline, CDR1 SGHDT and CDR2 YYEEEE. This CDR3 is CASSLPQGPPGELFF. The CDR3 nucleotides read TGTGCCAGCAGCCTCCCGCAGGGCCCTCCCGGGGAGCTGTTTTTT.

The genes are TRBV28 and TRBJ2-7; 8 bases are shared with TRBD1. V trimming: 7 bases; J trimming: 5 bases; junction bases outside the gene matches: 7. The length of the CDR3 is 13 residues. Germline-derived CDR1 and CDR2 are MDHEN and SYDVKM. The chain's CDR3 is CASKETGVNEQYF. CDR3 sequence (DNA): TGTGCCAGCAAGGAGACAGGGGTTAACGAGCAGTACTTC.

The rearrangement links TRBV30 to TRBJ2-5; 7 bases agree with TRBD2. This CDR3 spans 15 amino acids. Germline V lookup: CDR1 GTSNPN, CDR2 SVGIG (reference sequence). The V gene end was trimmed by 4 bases and the J gene end by 4 bases; junction bases not matched to a gene: 12. The CDR3 is CAWNPELGLGETQYF. CDR3 nucleotide sequence: TGTGCCTGGAACCCTGAACTCGGACTAGGAGAGACCCAGTACTTC.

About this clone: At one boundary the junction diverges from the germline segment, which might be a read error. The chain employs TRBV30 and TRBJ1-2, with a tentative D call TRBD1 (5 bases). The germline V gene encodes CDR1 GTSNPN and CDR2 SVGIG (reference sequence). The CDR3 is 15 residues long. DNA for the CDR3: TGTGCCTGGAGTGTACGGGGGGATTCGAACTCTGGCTACACCTTC. The encoded protein is CAWSVRGDSNSGYTF.

The chain employs TRBV28 and TRBJ2-7, with 9 bases matching TRBD1. CDR1 and CDR2 (germline): MDHEN, SYDVKM. The CDR3 has 15 residues. With V trimmed by 5 bases and J by 1 base, 6 bases remained unmatched. The CDR3 DNA is TGTGCCAGCAGTCCTGGGACAGGGACATCCTACGAGCAGTACTTC. As protein: CASSPGTGTSYEQYF.

V and J are TRBV7-9 and TRBJ2-7; TRBD1 agrees at 10 bases. Germline V gives CDR1 SEHNR, CDR2 FQNEAQ (reference sequence). J gave up 4 bases and V 5 bases, and 14 bases lay outside the gene matches. The CDR3 has 17 residues. CDR3 loop: CASSQTPGQGRSYEQYF. The CDR3 DNA reads TGTGCCAGCAGCCAGACCCCGGGACAGGGGAGATCGTACGAGCAGTACTTC.

This chain connects TRBV7-2 to TRBJ1-4; possible D gene TRBD1, 5 bases. The CDR3 spans 15 residues. V lost 1 base and J lost 8, with 14 bases in between. The V gene's germline CDR1 is SGHTA and CDR2 FQGNSA. The CDR3 DNA reads as TGTGCCAGCAGCTTAGTGACAGCCCCAGGAGAAAAACTGTTTTTT. Its translation is CASSLVTAPGEKLFF. The whole variable domain, remainder taken from reference TRBV7-2 and TRBJ1-4, is GAGVSQSPSNKVTEKGKDVELRCDPISGHTALYWYRQSLGQGLEFLIYFQGNSAPDKSGLPSDRFSAERTGGSVSTLTIQRTQQEDSAVYLCASSLVTAPGEKLFFGSGTQLSVL.

V is TRBV4-1 and J is TRBJ2-5; TRBD2 matches at 16 bases. Germline-derived CDR1 and CDR2 are MGHRA and YSYEKL. The junction had 8 bases not matched to a gene; V was cut back by 5 bases and J by 2 bases. CDR3 length equals 18 residues. CDR3 nucleotide sequence: TGCGCCAGCAGCTCCCCGGGACTAGCGGGAGGGCCTCAAGAGACCCAGTACTTC. This sequence encodes CASSSPGLAGGPQETQYF.

The chain recombines TRBV30 with TRBJ1-4; a possible D gene is TRBD1 (5 bases). The CDR3 extends over 12 amino acids. V lost 2 bases and J 5 bases, leaving 6 bases between the germline ends. Germline lookup yields CDR1 GTSNPN and CDR2 SVGIG (reference sequence). Here the CDR3 reads CAWSSGNEKLFF. The CDR3 DNA sequence: TGTGCCTGGAGTTCAGGGAATGAAAAACTGTTTTTT. The full variable domain, completed using reference TRBV30 and TRBJ1-4, is SQTIHQWPATLVQPVGSPLSLECTVEGTSNPNLYWYRQAAGRGLQLLFYSVGIGQISSEVPQNLSASRPQDRQFILSSKKLLLSDSGFYLCAWSSGNEKLFFGSGTQLSVL.

A few counts support this clone. The chain joins TRBV6-1 to TRBJ1-2, with 7 positions matching TRBD1. CDR3 length: 13 residues. The germline V gene encodes CDR1 MNHNS and CDR2 SASEGT. Trimming cost V 7 bases and J 2 bases; bases outside gene matches: 4. The DNA of the CDR3 is TGTGCCAGCACCCCCAGGGGGAACTATGGCTACACCTTC. Translating it yields CASTPRGNYGYTF.

The V and J genes are TRBV7-6 and TRBJ2-2, with D perhaps matching TRBD2 (6 bases). The germline gives CDR1 SGHVS, CDR2 FNYEAQ. This CDR3 region has 15 residues. Trimming left V 0 bases short and J 7 bases short, with 12 bases between. CDR3 sequence reads: CASSLAGGEGGELFF. In DNA, the CDR3 is TGTGCCAGCAGCTTAGCGGGAGGAGAAGGCGGGGAGCTGTTTTTT.

This clone was observed a handful of times. The rearrangement uses TRBV6-5 and TRBJ2-5; D is ambiguous. V lost 2 bases and J 9 bases, leaving 7 bases between the germline ends. This CDR3 spans 11 amino acids. Germline values: CDR1 MNHEY, CDR2 SVGAGI. DNA of the CDR3: TGTGCCAGCAGTTACATGGGCGCCCAGTACTTC. Translated: CASSYMGAQYF.

The chain uses TRBV30 and TRBJ1-2, with 9 bases aligning to TRBD1. The germline V gene encodes CDR1 GTSNPN and CDR2 SVGIG (reference sequence). V lost 4 bases, J lost 5 bases, and 2 bases stayed unmatched. This CDR3 comprises 12 residues. The CDR3 loop is CAWKGQGYGYTF. As DNA, the CDR3 is TGTGCCTGGAAAGGACAGGGGTATGGCTACACCTTC.

This clone appeared a single time. J is TRBJ2-5 and V is TRBV18, with D perhaps TRBD2 (5 bases). The germline V and J ends were trimmed by 4 bases and 3 bases, with 24 bases remaining between them. Germline lookup yields CDR1 KGHSH and CDR2 LQKENI. The CDR3 runs 18 residues. For the CDR3, the DNA is TGTGCCAGCTCACAGGCTGGCCTAGGAGGTAGGGTGGAAGAGACCCAGTACTTC. Protein product: CASSQAGLGGRVEETQYF.

This rearrangement joins TRBV2 to TRBJ2-7; D is uncertain. V was clipped by 1 base and J by 3 bases, with 7 bases between them. CDR3 length: 13 residues. Germline V gene sequence: CDR1 SNHLY, CDR2 FYNNEI. For the CDR3, the DNA is TGTGCCAGCAGTGAAGGGGCTTTCTACGAGCAGTACTTC. It specifies CASSEGAFYEQYF.

V is TRBV27 and J is TRBJ1-1; tentatively, D is TRBD1 (6 bases). CDR1 and CDR2 from the germline V gene are MNHEY and SMNVEV (reference sequence). The CDR3 is 15 residues long. V gave up 4 bases and J gave up 1 base, with 13 bases separating them. DNA of the CDR3: TGTGCCAGCAGTTCAGGGGATCGGGCGAACACTGAAGCTTTCTTT. It yields the protein CASSSGDRANTEAFF.

This clone has just one count. The V gene is TRBV11-3, the J gene TRBJ1-2; no firm D call. Germline lookup yields CDR1 SGHNT and CDR2 YENEEA. The V gene lost 6 bases and the J gene lost 7 bases, with 12 bases spanning the gap. The CDR3 contains 12 residues. The CDR3 here is CASSAMERGYTF. In DNA form, the CDR3 reads TGTGCCAGCAGTGCGATGGAGCGTGGCTACACCTTC.

The chain recombines TRBV9 with TRBJ2-7, with D possibly TRBD2 on 6 matching bases. Germline V lookup: CDR1 SGDLS, CDR2 YYNGEE. This CDR3 has 16 amino acids. The V end was cut by 2 bases, the J end by 0 bases, with 15 bases between. The CDR3 region has the DNA TGTGCCAGCAGCGTGGGGAGGCGGGCTAGCTCCTACGAGCAGTACTTC. This sequence encodes CASSVGRRASSYEQYF.

This sequence joins TRBV12-1 and TRBJ2-1; TRBD2, as called in the table, went unchecked against the DNA. TRBV12-1 is reported as a pseudogene. This CDR3 is built from 14 residues. The CDR3 region has the DNA TGTGCCAGCAGCCAGGGACTAGCGGGGGGTGGGCAGTTCTTC. This codes for CASSQGLAGGGQFF.

The rearrangement uses TRBV27 and TRBJ2-6; tentative D call: TRBD2 (6 bases). The CDR3 has 15 amino acids. Looked up from germline, CDR1 is MNHEY and CDR2 is SMNVEV (reference sequence). V gave up 5 bases and J gave up 3 bases, with 11 bases separating them. The CDR3 is CASSPGTGGANVLTF. CDR3 DNA sequence: TGTGCCAGCAGTCCGGGGACTGGTGGGGCCAACGTCCTGACTTTC.

This clone appeared a few times. The chain recombines TRBV9 with TRBJ1-5; TRBD1 aligns across 8 bases. V was clipped by 4 bases and J by 8 bases; unmatched bases: 14. The CDR3 totals 16 residues. Germline V gene data show CDR1 as SGDLS and CDR2 as YYNGEE. The CDR3 protein is CASSPGTGLLKEPQHF. The CDR3 DNA reads TGTGCCAGCAGCCCCGGGACAGGTCTACTGAAGGAGCCCCAGCATTTT. Full variable domain (missing parts from reference TRBV9 and TRBJ1-5): DSGVTQTPKHLITATGQRVTLRCSPRSGDLSVYWYQQSLDQGLQFLIQYYNGEERAKGNILERFSAQQFPDLHSELNLSSLELGDSALYFCASSPGTGLLKEPQHFGDGTRLSIL.

In this sample, this clone turned up once. The chain employs TRBV2 and TRBJ2-1; D perhaps matches TRBD2 (5 bases). Germline V gene data show CDR1 as SNHLY and CDR2 as FYNNEI. This CDR3 is built from 13 residues. The ends were cut back, 6 bases at V and 8 bases at J, with 14 bases in the middle. The DNA for the CDR3 is TGTGCCAGCAGACTAGGACTCGGCGATGAGCAGTTCTTC. This codes for CASRLGLGDEQFF.

The chain joins TRBV4-1 to TRBJ2-7, with TRBD2 as a possible D gene (6 bases). The CDR3 is 14 residues long. CDR1 is MGHRA and CDR2 is YSYEKL in the germline V gene. V was shortened by 3 bases and J by 1 base, with 10 bases between the two germline ends. The CDR3, as DNA: TGCGCCAGCAGCCACCCAGGGAGGTCCTACGAGCAGTACTTC. Translating gives CASSHPGRSYEQYF.

The chain links TRBV6-5 to TRBJ1-1; D may be TRBD1 (5 bases). The germline gives CDR1 MNHEY, CDR2 SVGAGI. Trimming took off 7 bases at V and 0 bases at J, with 12 bases between the two ends. This CDR3 is built from 14 residues. Written as DNA, the CDR3 is TGTGCCAGCACCAAGGACATAATGAACACTGAAGCTTTCTTT. It is translated as CASTKDIMNTEAFF.

The V gene is TRBV30, the J gene TRBJ2-1; TRBD2 matches 9 bases. This CDR3 is 13 amino acids long. Germline V gene sequence: CDR1 GTSNPN, CDR2 SVGIG (reference sequence). Unmatched junction bases numbered 6, after V lost 2 bases and J lost 10 bases. CDR3 loop: CAWSSPGTSEQFF. The CDR3 DNA is TGTGCCTGGAGTTCTCCCGGGACTAGCGAGCAGTTCTTC.

The V and J genes are TRBV7-2 and TRBJ1-2; D is undetermined. V was pared by 0 bases and J by 6 bases, with 11 bases between. Germline V gene data show CDR1 as SGHTA and CDR2 as FQGNSA. There are 14 residues in the CDR3. CDR3 sequence (DNA): TGTGCCAGCAGCTTAGCGGGCAGATCCCATGGCTACACCTTC. Its translation is CASSLAGRSHGYTF.